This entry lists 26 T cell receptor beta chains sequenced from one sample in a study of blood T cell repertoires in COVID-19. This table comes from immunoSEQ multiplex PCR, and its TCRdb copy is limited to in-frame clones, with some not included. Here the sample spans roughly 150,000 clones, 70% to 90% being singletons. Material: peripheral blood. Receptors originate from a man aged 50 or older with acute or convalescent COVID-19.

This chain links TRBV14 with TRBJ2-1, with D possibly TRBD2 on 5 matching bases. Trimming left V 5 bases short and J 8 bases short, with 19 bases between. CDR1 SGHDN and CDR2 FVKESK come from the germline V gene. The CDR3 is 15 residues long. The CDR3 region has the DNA TGTGCCAGCAGCAGTACCTTAGTAGCGAAAGATGAGCAGTTCTTC. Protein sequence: CASSSTLVAKDEQFF.

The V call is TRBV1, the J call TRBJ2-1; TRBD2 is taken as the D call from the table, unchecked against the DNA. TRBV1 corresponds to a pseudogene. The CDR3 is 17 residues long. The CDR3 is CTSSQDKDYQENNEQFF. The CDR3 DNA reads TGCACCAGCAGCCAAGATAAGGACTATCAGGAGAACAATGAGCAGTTCTTC.

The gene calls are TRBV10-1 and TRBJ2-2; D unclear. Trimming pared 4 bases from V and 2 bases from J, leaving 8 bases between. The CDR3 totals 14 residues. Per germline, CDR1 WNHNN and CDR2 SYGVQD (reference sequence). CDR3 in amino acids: CASSVYRNTGELFF. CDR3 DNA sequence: TGCGCCAGCAGTGTATACAGAAACACCGGGGAGCTGTTTTTT.

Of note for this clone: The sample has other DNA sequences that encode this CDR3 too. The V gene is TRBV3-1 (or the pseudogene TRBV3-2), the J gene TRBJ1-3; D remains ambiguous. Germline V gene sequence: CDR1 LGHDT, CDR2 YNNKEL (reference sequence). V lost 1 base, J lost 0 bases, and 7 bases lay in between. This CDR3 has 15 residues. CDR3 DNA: TGTGCCAGCAGCCAAGGAGGGAGCTCTGGAAACACCATATATTTT. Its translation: CASSQGGSSGNTIYF.

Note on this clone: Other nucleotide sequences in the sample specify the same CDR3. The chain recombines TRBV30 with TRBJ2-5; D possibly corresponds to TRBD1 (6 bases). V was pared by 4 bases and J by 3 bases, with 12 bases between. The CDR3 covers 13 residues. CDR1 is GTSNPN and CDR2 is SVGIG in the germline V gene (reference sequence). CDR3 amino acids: CAWNRDTEETQYF. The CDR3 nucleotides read TGTGCCTGGAACCGGGACACGGAAGAGACCCAGTACTTC.

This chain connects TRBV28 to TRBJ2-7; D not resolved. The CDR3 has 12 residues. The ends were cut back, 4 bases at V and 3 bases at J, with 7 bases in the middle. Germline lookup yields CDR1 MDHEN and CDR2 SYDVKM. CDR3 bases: TGTGCCAGCAGTTCCCAGTTCTACGAGCAGTACTTC. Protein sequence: CASSSQFYEQYF.

In nucleotides, the CDR3 is TGTGCCAGCTCACCCCGATCCGGGACAGGGTTTTCACCCCTCCACTTT. Translated, it gives CASSPRSGTGFSPLHF. V usage is TRBV18 and J usage is TRBJ1-6; TRBD1 matches 9 bases. This CDR3 is 16 amino acids long. Germline CDR1 reads KGHSH; CDR2 reads LQKENI. After removal of 3 bases from V and 9 bases from J, the junction contained 9 bases not matched to a gene.

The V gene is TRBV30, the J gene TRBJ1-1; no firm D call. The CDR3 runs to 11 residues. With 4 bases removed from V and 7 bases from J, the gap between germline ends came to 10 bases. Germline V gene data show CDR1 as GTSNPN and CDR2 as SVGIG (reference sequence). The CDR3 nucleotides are TGTGCCTGGAACCGGGGATTTGAAGCTTTCTTT. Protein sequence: CAWNRGFEAFF. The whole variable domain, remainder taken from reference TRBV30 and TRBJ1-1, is SQTIHQWPATLVQPVGSPLSLECTVEGTSNPNLYWYRQAAGRGLQLLFYSVGIGQISSEVPQNLSASRPQDRQFILSSKKLLLSDSGFYLCAWNRGFEAFFGQGTRLTVV.

CDR3 DNA: TGTGCCCCTCTTACCGGGAGTAATGAGCAGTTCTTC. Its protein is CAPLTGSNEQFF. This chain links TRBV2 with TRBJ2-1; D is perhaps TRBD2 (6 bases). The CDR3 runs to 12 residues. Germline V lookup: CDR1 SNHLY, CDR2 FYNNEI. The V and J ends lost 11 bases and 7 bases respectively, with 15 bases between them.

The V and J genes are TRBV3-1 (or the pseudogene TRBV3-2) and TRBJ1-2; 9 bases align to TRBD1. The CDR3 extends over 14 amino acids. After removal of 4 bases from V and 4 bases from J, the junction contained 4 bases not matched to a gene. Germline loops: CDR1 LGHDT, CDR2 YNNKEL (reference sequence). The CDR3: CASSPAQGAYGYTF. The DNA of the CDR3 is TGTGCCAGCAGCCCTGCACAGGGGGCCTATGGCTACACCTTC.

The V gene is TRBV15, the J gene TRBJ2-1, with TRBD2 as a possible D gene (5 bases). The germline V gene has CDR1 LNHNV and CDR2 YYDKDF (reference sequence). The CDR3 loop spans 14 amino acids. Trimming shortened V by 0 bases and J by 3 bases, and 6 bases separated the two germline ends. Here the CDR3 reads CATSRDRGYNEQFF. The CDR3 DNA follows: TGTGCCACCAGCAGAGATCGGGGCTACAATGAGCAGTTCTTC.

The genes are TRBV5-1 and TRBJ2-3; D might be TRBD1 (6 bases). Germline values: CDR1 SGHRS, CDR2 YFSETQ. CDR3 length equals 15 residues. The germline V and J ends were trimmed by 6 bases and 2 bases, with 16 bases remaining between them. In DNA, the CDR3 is TGCGCCAGCAACGAGGGGGTTCTTTCCACAGATACGCAGTATTTT. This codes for CASNEGVLSTDTQYF.

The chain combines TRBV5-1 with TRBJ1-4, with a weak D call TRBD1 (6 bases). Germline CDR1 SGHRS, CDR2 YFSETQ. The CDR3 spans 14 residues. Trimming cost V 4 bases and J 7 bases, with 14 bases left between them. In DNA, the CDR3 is TGCGCCAGCAGCATCAGGGGTGTTGGTGAAAAACTGTTTTTT. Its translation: CASSIRGVGEKLFF.

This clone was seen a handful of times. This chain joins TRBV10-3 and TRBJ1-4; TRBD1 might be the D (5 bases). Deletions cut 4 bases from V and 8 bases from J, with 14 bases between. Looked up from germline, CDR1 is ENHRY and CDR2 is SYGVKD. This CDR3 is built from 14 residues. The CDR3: CAISASGGAEKLFF. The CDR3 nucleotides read TGTGCCATCAGTGCTTCAGGAGGGGCAGAAAAACTGTTTTTT.

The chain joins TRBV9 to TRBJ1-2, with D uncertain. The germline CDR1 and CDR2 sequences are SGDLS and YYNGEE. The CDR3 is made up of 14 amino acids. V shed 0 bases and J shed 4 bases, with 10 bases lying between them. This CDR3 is CASSVATVAYGYTF. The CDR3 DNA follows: TGTGCCAGCAGCGTAGCAACAGTCGCCTATGGCTACACCTTC. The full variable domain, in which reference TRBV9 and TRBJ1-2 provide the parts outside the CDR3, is DSGVTQTPKHLITATGQRVTLRCSPRSGDLSVYWYQQSLDQGLQFLIQYYNGEERAKGNILERFSAQQFPDLHSELNLSSLELGDSALYFCASSVATVAYGYTFGSGTRLTVV.

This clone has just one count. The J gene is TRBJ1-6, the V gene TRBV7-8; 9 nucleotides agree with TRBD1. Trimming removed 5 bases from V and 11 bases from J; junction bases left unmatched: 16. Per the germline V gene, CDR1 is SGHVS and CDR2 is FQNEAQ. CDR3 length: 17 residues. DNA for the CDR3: TGTGCCAGCAGCCCATTTACCGGGACAGGGCTCCAGACACCCCTCCACTTT. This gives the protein CASSPFTGTGLQTPLHF.

DNA for the CDR3: TGTGCCAGCAGCTTAAGCGTGATGTATCAGCCCCAGCATTTT. The encoded protein is CASSLSVMYQPQHF. The V gene is TRBV7-2, the J gene TRBJ1-5; D is uncertain. This CDR3 contains 14 residues. Trimming removed 2 bases from V and 5 bases from J, with 10 bases in between. From germline, CDR1 is SGHTA and CDR2 FQGNSA.

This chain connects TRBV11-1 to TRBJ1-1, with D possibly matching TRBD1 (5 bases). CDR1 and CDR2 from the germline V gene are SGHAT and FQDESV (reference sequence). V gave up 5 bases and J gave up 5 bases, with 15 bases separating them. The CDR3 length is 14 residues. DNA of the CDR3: TGTGCCAGCAGCCCGACAGTGTTGTGGACTGAAGCTTTCTTT. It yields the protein CASSPTVLWTEAFF.

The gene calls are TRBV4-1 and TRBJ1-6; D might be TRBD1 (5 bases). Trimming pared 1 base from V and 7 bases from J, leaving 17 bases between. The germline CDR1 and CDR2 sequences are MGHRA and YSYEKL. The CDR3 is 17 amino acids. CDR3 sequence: CASSQGPGGAENSPLHF. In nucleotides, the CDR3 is TGCGCCAGCAGCCAAGGGCCGGGTGGGGCAGAGAATTCACCCCTCCACTTT.

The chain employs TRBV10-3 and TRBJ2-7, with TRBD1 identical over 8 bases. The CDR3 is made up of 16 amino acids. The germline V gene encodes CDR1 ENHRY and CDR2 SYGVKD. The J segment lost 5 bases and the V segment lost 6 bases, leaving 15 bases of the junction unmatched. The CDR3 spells CAISASPDRGGHEQYF. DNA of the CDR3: TGTGCCATCAGCGCCTCCCCCGACAGGGGCGGCCACGAGCAGTACTTC.

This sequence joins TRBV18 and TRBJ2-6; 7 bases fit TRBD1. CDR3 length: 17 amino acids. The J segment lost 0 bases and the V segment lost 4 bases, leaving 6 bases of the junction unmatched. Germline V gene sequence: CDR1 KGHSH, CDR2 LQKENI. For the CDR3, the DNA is TGTGCCAGCTCACTAGGGGACAGCATCTCTGGGGCCAACGTCCTGACTTTC. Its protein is CASSLGDSISGANVLTF.

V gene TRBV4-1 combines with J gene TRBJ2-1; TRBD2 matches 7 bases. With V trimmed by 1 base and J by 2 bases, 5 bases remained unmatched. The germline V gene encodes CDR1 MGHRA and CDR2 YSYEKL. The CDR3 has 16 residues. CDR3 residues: CASSQVYRGAYNEQFF. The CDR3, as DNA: TGCGCCAGCAGCCAAGTGTATCGGGGGGCCTACAATGAGCAGTTCTTC.

For the CDR3, the DNA is TGTGCCAGTAGTATAACAGGGACGAGTGAAGCTTTCTTT. Residues: CASSITGTSEAFF. The V call is TRBV19, the J call TRBJ1-1, with D perhaps TRBD1 (6 bases). CDR1 and CDR2 (germline): LNHDA, SQIVND (reference sequence). V lost 2 bases and J lost 7, with 11 bases in between. The CDR3 is made up of 13 amino acids. Based on the CDR3 plus reference TRBV19 and TRBJ1-1, the full variable domain is DGGITQSPKYLFRKEGQNVTLSCEQNLNHDAMYWYRQDPGQGLRLIYYSQIVNDFQKGDIAEGYSVSREKKESFPLTVTSAQKNPTAFYLCASSITGTSEAFFGQGTRLTVV.

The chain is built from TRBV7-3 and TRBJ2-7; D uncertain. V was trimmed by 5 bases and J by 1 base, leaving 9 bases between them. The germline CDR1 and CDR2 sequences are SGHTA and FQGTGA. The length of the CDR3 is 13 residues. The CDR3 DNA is TGTGCCAGCAGCCCCAGTGGTTCCTACGAGCAGTACTTC. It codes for CASSPSGSYEQYF.

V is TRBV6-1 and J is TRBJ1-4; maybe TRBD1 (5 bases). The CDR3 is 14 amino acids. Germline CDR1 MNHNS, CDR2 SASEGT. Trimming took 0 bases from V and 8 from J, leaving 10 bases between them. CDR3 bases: TGTGCCAGCAGTGAAGCCAGGGTTGGGGAAAAACTGTTTTTT. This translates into CASSEARVGEKLFF.

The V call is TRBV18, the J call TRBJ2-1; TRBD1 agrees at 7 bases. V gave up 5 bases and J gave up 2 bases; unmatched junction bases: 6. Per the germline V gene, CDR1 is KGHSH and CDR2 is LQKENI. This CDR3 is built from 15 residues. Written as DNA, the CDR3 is TGTGCCAGCTCAGAGACAGGGTTTGCCTACAATGAGCAGTTCTTC. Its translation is CASSETGFAYNEQFF.